This T cell receptor beta chain was identified during a study of T cells in localized non-small cell lung cancer. This clone was counted between two and nine times. Its antigen remains unidentified. The method was immunoSEQ multiplex PCR; TCRdb's version includes in-frame clones alone and lacks a portion of them. The sample has 20,000 to 25,000 clones, approximately 87% seen once; the top ten hold 9.5% to 15%. Whole-study findings and limits: Median detection of top 100 tumor clones in adjacent lung was around 57 clones. Blood T cell density predicted longer survival; adjacent-lung clonality, shorter. It was uninvolved adjacent lung that showed the highest T cell clonality, exceeding tumor. Only one tumor region went through sequencing, so heterogeneity may still be there.

The TCR was taken from a man aged 40-75 years with stage II squamous cell lung carcinoma. The sample was PBMCs, taken before any cancer treatment.

CDR3: CASSQDRTSGMADTQYF. The CDR3 bases are TGTGCCAGCAGCCAAGATCGGACTAGCGGGATGGCAGATACGCAGTATTTT. This chain links TRBV4-2 with TRBJ2-3; 12 bases align to TRBD2. The germline V gene has CDR1 LGHNA and CDR2 YNFKEQ. With 0 bases clipped from V and 4 bases from J, the junction kept 5 bases outside the gene matches. The CDR3 contains 17 residues.